The sequence of this T cell receptor beta chain was determined in a study of OX40 agonist ivuxolimab in advanced cancers. Regarding the study as a whole: Those patients achieving a partial response at 0.1-3.0 mg/kg showed among the lowest clonal expansion.

Some clones are missing from TCRdb's copy, which holds only in-frame ones; the method was immunoSEQ multiplex PCR. The sample has fewer than 35,000 clones, approximately 89% seen once. On this clone itself: Its specificity is not known.

V lost 0 bases and J 2 bases, leaving 11 bases between the germline ends. CDR1 and CDR2 from the germline V gene are SNHLY and FYNNEI. The CDR3 extends over 15 amino acids. The input for sequencing was CD4+ or CD8+ T cells sorted from blood, taken in a trial of the OX40 agonist ivuxolimab. The TCR was taken from an adult with an advanced solid tumor such as melanoma, head and neck, liver or kidney cancer. The V and J genes are TRBV2 and TRBJ2-7; no clear D gene. The DNA for the CDR3 is TGTGCCAGCAGTGAAGCTCATAGCAGTCCCTACGAGCAGTACTTC. Translation: CASSEAHSSPYEQYF.